This is a list of T cell receptor beta chains from one sample in a study of blood T cell repertoires in COVID-19. Sequencing was performed with immunoSEQ multiplex PCR; in TCRdb, only in-frame clones are kept and a portion is missing. The data show roughly 160,000 clones, around 86% seen once. The sample consisted of peripheral blood. All receptors come from a man between 60 and 70 years old with acute or convalescent COVID-19. The CDR3 runs from the conserved cysteine through the conserved F or W. Fields, in order: clone size, D gene, J gene, V gene, CDR3 protein, CDR3 DNA. D genes are given only for firm matches. Rows give clone size only sometimes, using once, few, many, or a class for an expanded clone.

>once|NA|TRBJ2-3|TRBV4-1
CASSQVERGHTDTQYF
TGCGCCAGCAGCCAAGTGGAGCGGGGACACACAGATACGCAGTATTTT
>NA|NA|TRBJ2-2|TRBV25-1
CASGLKGGPGGELFF
TGTGCCAGCGGACTGAAAGGAGGGCCGGGCGGGGAGCTGTTTTTT
>NA|TRBD1|TRBJ2-7|TRBV19
CASSIGQGAPEQYF
TGTGCCAGTAGTATAGGGCAGGGGGCACCCGAGCAGTACTTC
>NA|TRBD1|TRBJ1-5|TRBV10-3
CATKPTGVNNQPQHF
TGTGCCACCAAGCCAACAGGGGTAAACAATCAGCCCCAGCATTTT
>NA|TRBD1|TRBJ2-6|TRBV18
CASSPGQYSGANVLTF
TGTGCCAGCTCACCGGGACAGTACTCTGGGGCCAACGTCCTGACTTTC
>NA|TRBD2|TRBJ2-1|TRBV6-5
CASSYSGSGRVNEQFF
TGTGCCAGCAGTTACTCGGGTAGCGGGAGAGTAAATGAGCAGTTCTTC
>NA|NA|TRBJ1-1|TRBV5-1
CASSLVGGSKGTEAFF
TGCGCCAGCAGCTTGGTCGGCGGAAGCAAAGGCACTGAAGCTTTCTTT
>NA|TRBD2|TRBJ2-1|TRBV5-4
CASRQTSGSFNEQFF
TGTGCCAGCAGACAAACTAGCGGGAGTTTTAATGAGCAGTTCTTC
>NA|NA|TRBJ2-1|TRBV7-9
CASSLFSGASSRFF
TGTGCCAGCAGCTTATTTTCAGGGGCCTCCTCCCGGTTCTTC
>NA|NA|TRBJ2-3|TRBV18
CASSPPQGSTDTQYF
TGTGCCAGCTCACCACCCCAGGGGTCCACAGATACGCAGTATTTT
>NA|NA|TRBJ2-7|TRBV28
CASGLPLEQYF
TGTGCCAGCGGACTTCCTCTCGAGCAGTACTTC
>NA|NA|TRBJ2-1|TRBV9
CASSATLGGTAYNEQFF
TGTGCCAGCAGCGCCACCCTTGGGGGGACCGCCTACAATGAGCAGTTCTTC
>NA|NA|TRBJ2-3|TRBV7-8
CASSLGVSFEGDTQYF
TGTGCCAGCAGCTTAGGTGTTAGCTTCGAAGGAGATACGCAGTATTTT
>NA|TRBD2|TRBJ2-2|TRBV18
CASSPDQAGLNGELFF
TGTGCCAGCTCACCAGACCAAGCGGGACTCAACGGGGAGCTGTTTTTT
>NA|TRBD1|TRBJ1-5|TRBV27
CASSSYRGSNQPQHF
TGTGCCAGCAGTTCGTACAGGGGAAGCAATCAGCCCCAGCATTTT
>NA|NA|TRBJ2-7|TRBV5-1
CASSLARGSPYEQYF
TGCGCCAGCAGCTTGGCCCGGGGTTCTCCCTACGAGCAGTACTTC
>NA|TRBD1|TRBJ2-6|TRBV24-1
CATSDDRGSGANVLTF
TGTGCCACCAGTGATGACAGGGGTAGTGGGGCCAACGTCCTGACTTTC
>NA|NA|TRBJ1-4|TRBV18
CASSPGQGGEKLFF
TGTGCCAGCTCACCGGGGCAGGGTGGTGAAAAACTGTTTTTT
>NA|TRBD1|TRBJ1-3|TRBV18
CASSRGYEGQIDSGNTIYF
TGTGCCAGCTCAAGAGGCTATGAGGGACAGATCGACTCTGGAAACACCATATATTTT
>NA|NA|TRBJ2-3|TRBV19
CASSSFYGQVADTQYF
TGTGCCAGTAGTAGTTTTTATGGGCAGGTTGCAGATACGCAGTATTTT
>NA|TRBD1|TRBJ2-2|TRBV5-4
CASSLAGGEDTGELFF
TGTGCCAGCAGCTTGGCAGGGGGCGAGGACACCGGGGAGCTGTTTTTT
>NA|NA|TRBJ2-1|TRBV2
CASQLGREQFF
TGTGCCAGCCAACTAGGTAGGGAGCAGTTCTTC
>once|NA|TRBJ2-2|TRBV24-1
CATSAPRTVTGELFF
TGTGCCACCAGTGCCCCCCGGACAGTTACCGGGGAGCTGTTTTTT
>NA|TRBD1|TRBJ2-7|TRBV4-1
CASSQQDRGDYEQYF
TGCGCCAGCAGCCAGCAGGACAGGGGAGACTACGAGCAGTACTTC
>NA|NA|TRBJ1-1|TRBV7-3
CASSSQGSGTEAFF
TGTGCCAGCAGCTCGCAGGGGAGCGGCACTGAAGCTTTCTTT
>NA|NA|TRBJ1-3|TRBV30
CAWTRAGSSGNTIYF
TGTGCCTGGACCCGGGCGGGGAGCTCTGGAAACACCATATATTTT
>NA|NA|TRBJ1-4|TRBV2
CASSRGAGELFF
TGTGCCAGCAGTCGTGGTGCAGGGGAACTGTTTTTT
>NA|NA|TRBJ1-1|TRBV10-3
CAISDTGLDTEAFF
TGTGCCATCAGTGATACAGGGTTGGACACTGAAGCTTTCTTT
>NA|TRBD1|TRBJ2-5|TRBV19
CASSIGGTGVLETQYF
TGTGCCAGTAGTATAGGGGGGACAGGGGTCCTGGAGACCCAGTACTTC
>few|NA|TRBJ2-1|TRBV7-9
CASSLLSSSYNEQFF
TGTGCCAGCAGCTTACTTTCGAGCTCCTACAATGAGCAGTTCTTC
>NA|NA|TRBJ2-7|TRBV19
CASSIVGFSYEQYF
TGTGCCAGTAGTATAGTCGGGTTCTCCTACGAGCAGTACTTC
>NA|NA|TRBJ1-2|TRBV29-1
CSVGEGLGYTF
TGCAGCGTTGGGGAGGGCCTCGGCTACACCTTC
>NA|TRBD1|TRBJ1-1|TRBV12-3/TRBV12-4
CASRGTVNTEAFF
TGTGCCAGCAGGGGGACAGTGAACACTGAAGCTTTCTTT
>NA|TRBD1|TRBJ1-5|TRBV24-1
CATSDPRQGGLGQPQHF
TGTGCCACCAGTGATCCTCGACAGGGGGGTCTGGGACAGCCCCAGCATTTT
>once|TRBD1|TRBJ2-7|TRBV27
CASSPQDRGPGEQYF
TGTGCCAGCAGTCCCCAGGACAGGGGCCCGGGCGAGCAGTACTTC
>NA|NA|TRBJ2-3|TRBV5-1
CASSLLAGNTDTQYF
TGCGCCAGCAGCTTGTTGGCGGGAAACACAGATACGCAGTATTTT
>once|NA|TRBJ2-1|TRBV5-4
CASSSPAKFREQFF
TGTGCCAGCAGCTCACCAGCTAAGTTCAGGGAGCAGTTCTTC
>NA|TRBD2|TRBJ2-1|TRBV28
CASSFRMTSGLNEQFF
TGTGCCAGCAGTTTTAGGATGACTAGCGGACTTAATGAGCAGTTCTTC
>NA|TRBD1|TRBJ1-2|TRBV19
CASRDSNYGYTF
TGTGCCAGCCGGGACAGTAACTATGGCTACACCTTC
>NA|NA|TRBJ1-5|TRBV5-5
CASSLRGRGSNQPQHF
TGTGCCAGCAGTCTTAGGGGCCGAGGAAGCAATCAGCCCCAGCATTTT
>once|TRBD1|TRBJ2-7|TRBV27
CASTFGQGSTYEQYF
TGTGCCAGCACCTTTGGACAGGGGAGTACCTACGAGCAGTACTTC
>NA|NA|TRBJ2-2|TRBV12-3/TRBV12-4
CASSERGTGELFF
TGTGCCAGCAGTGAAAGGGGGACCGGGGAGCTGTTTTTT
>NA|NA|TRBJ1-1|TRBV6-1
CASSERGAFEAFF
TGTGCCAGCAGTGAACGCGGGGCCTTTGAAGCTTTCTTT
>NA|NA|TRBJ1-1|TRBV29-1
CSVEGPGRTEAFF
TGCAGCGTTGAAGGTCCGGGTAGGACTGAAGCTTTCTTT